This T cell receptor (beta chain) was sequenced during a study of CD8+ T cells in alopecia areata. As for treatment: oral pan-JAK inhibitor, 5-10 mg twice daily. Reverse transcription of extracted RNA yielded cDNA, which provided the sequencing template. Clones were read by immunoSEQ multiplex PCR, and TCRdb kept only the in-frame ones, dropping some. Seen here are about 220,000 clones, under 60% observed once, and the top ten hold about 1.4%. The table lists this clone with a few counts. Other nucleotide sequences from this sample produce the same CDR3. Trimming at V came to 6 bases and at J to 1 base, leaving 4 bases not matched to a gene. Germline V CDR1 and CDR2: SQVTM, ANQGSEA. The CDR3 has 13 amino acids.

The TCR sequence derives from a human donor with alopecia areata. The chain joins TRBV29-1 to TRBJ2-7; 9 bases match TRBD1. This material consisted of CD4+ T cells sorted from blood, taken at week 4, from a patient treated with tofacitinib. CDR3 nucleotide sequence: TGCAGCGTACGACAGGGGGGATCCTACGAGCAGTACTTC. Translation gives CSVRQGGSYEQYF.